The TCR beta chain described here comes from a study of shared clonotypes between healthy human individuals. Study-wide results and caveats: The study generally estimated greater richness for naive than memory subsets.

Germline CDR1 SEHNR, CDR2 FQNEAQ (reference sequence). V shed 6 bases and J shed 0 bases, with 8 bases lying between them. This CDR3 has 14 amino acids. Sequenced by immunoSEQ multiplex PCR; TCRdb stores in-frame clones only, minus some. The table has just over 2,000,000 clones, 95% seen once; the top ten hold approximately 0.13%. With regard to this clone: Antigen: not known.

Nashville, Tennessee was home to all donors, each a Caucasian adult. Naive CD45RA+ and memory CD45RA-negative subsets were split from CD4+ cells. The chain employs TRBV7-9 and TRBJ1-4; D is undetermined. The sequence derives from a man between 18 and 29 years old in good health. Input material: naive CD4+ T cells sorted from blood. The subset denotes: CD45RA+ positively selected. Written as DNA, the CDR3 is TGTGCCAGCAGGCTCATGGCAACTAATGAAAAACTGTTTTTT. Amino acids: CASRLMATNEKLFF. Supplemented by reference TRBV7-9 and TRBJ1-4, the full variable domain reads DTGVSQNPRHKITKRGQNVTFRCDPISEHNRLYWYRQTLGQGPEFLTYFQNEAQLEKSRLLSDRFSAERPKGSFSTLEIQRTEQGDSAMYLCASRLMATNEKLFFGSGTQLSVL.